The T cell receptor beta chain described here comes from a study of blood T cell repertoires in COVID-19. Across the whole study: Sites across the United States, Italy and Spain contributed samples from acute and convalescent COVID-19.

The germline V gene encodes CDR1 GTSNPN and CDR2 SVGIG (reference sequence). V was trimmed by 3 bases and J by 1 base, leaving 15 bases between them. The CDR3 has 15 residues. Assay: immunoSEQ multiplex PCR; the TCRdb copy retains only in-frame clones and omits some. The sample records 150,000 or so clones, 88% being singletons. This clonotype was sampled from a woman in her seventies with acute or convalescent COVID-19. The sample consisted of peripheral blood. J is TRBJ1-2 and V is TRBV30; TRBD1 is a possible D gene (6 bases). CDR3 region: CAWRLAGAINYGYTF. The CDR3 DNA is TGTGCCTGGAGGTTGGCGGGGGCGATTAACTATGGCTACACCTTC.